The following is a TCR beta chain sequence with its context. V lost 6 bases and J 1 base, leaving 13 bases between the germline ends. CDR3 length equals 15 residues. Germline V gene data show CDR1 as LNHDA and CDR2 as SQIVND (reference sequence). These data come from a study of blood T cell repertoires in COVID-19. The table came from immunoSEQ multiplex PCR; TCRdb's copy has only in-frame clones and leaves some out. The sample carries approximately 190,000 clones, 70% to 90% recorded once. Specimen: peripheral blood. This TCR was recovered from a woman between 65 and 79 years old with active or convalescent COVID-19. The rearrangement uses TRBV19 and TRBJ2-4, with D perhaps TRBD2 (6 bases). For the CDR3, the DNA is TGTGCCAGTAGCACAGGCGGGGTGGCCAAAAACATTCAGTACTTC. Amino acids: CASSTGGVAKNIQYF.